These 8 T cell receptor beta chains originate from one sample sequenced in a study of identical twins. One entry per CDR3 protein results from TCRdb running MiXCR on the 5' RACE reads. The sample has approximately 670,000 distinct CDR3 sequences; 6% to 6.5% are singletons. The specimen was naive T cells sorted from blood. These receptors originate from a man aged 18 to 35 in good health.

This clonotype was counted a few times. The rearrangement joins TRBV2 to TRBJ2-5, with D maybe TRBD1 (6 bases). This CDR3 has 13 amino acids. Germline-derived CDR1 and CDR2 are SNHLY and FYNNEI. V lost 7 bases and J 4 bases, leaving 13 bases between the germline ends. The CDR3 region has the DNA TGTGCCAGCACCAACAGGGAAGGAGAGACCCAGTACTTC. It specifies CASTNREGETQYF.

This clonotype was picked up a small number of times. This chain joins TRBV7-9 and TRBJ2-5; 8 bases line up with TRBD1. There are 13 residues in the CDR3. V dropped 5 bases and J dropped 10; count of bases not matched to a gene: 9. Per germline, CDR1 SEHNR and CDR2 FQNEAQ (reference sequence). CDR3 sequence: CASSLTPGQDQYF. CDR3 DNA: TGTGCCAGCAGCCTTACACCGGGACAGGACCAGTACTTC.

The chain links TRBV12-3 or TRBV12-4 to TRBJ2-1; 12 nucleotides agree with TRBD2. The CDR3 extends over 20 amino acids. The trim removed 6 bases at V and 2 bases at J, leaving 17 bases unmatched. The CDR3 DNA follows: TGTGCCAGCAGCCTGCGTCGGCTAGCGGGAGGGCGAAGGACCTACAATGAGCAGTTCTTC. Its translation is CASSLRRLAGGRRTYNEQFF.

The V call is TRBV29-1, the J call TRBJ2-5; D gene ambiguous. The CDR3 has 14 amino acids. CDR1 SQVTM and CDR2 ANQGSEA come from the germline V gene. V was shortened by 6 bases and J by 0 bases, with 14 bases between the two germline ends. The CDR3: CSVPGRPYQETQYF. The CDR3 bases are TGCAGCGTGCCTGGACGGCCGTACCAAGAGACCCAGTACTTC.

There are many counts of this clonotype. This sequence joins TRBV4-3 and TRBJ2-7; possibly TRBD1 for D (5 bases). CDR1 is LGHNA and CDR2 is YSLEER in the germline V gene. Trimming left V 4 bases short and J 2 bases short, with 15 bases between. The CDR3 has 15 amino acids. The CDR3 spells CASSLSGGRAYEQYF. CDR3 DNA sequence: TGCGCCAGCAGCCTCTCGGGCGGCAGGGCCTACGAGCAGTACTTC.

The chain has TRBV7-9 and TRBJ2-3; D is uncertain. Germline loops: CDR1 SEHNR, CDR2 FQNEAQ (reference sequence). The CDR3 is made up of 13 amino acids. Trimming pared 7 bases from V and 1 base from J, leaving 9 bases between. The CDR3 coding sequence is TGTGCCAGCATTCCCAGACGCACAGATACGCAGTATTTT. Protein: CASIPRRTDTQYF.

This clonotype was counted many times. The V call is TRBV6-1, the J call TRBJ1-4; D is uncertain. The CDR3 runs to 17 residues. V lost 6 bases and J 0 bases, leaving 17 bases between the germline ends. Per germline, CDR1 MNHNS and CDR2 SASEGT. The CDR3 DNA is TGTGCCAGCAGCCGTCAGAGGGAGTTAACAACTAATGAAAAACTGTTTTTT. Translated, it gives CASSRQRELTTNEKLFF.

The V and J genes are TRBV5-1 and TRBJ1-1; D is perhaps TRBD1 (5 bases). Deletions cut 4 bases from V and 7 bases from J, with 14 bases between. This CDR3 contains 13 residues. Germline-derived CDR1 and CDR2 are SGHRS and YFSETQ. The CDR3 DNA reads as TGCGCCAGCAGCCCCGAAGGGGAGCTTGAAGCTTTCTTT. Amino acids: CASSPEGELEAFF.